This T cell receptor beta chain was found in a study of vaccination effects on CD4 cells after COVID-19. Across the study: Post-vaccine sampling occurred a median 72 days after the second dose.

The CDR3 runs to 13 residues. V shed 9 bases and J shed 0 bases, with 9 bases lying between them. Per the germline V gene, CDR1 is KGHDR and CDR2 is SFDVKD. This table comes from immunoSEQ multiplex PCR, and its TCRdb copy is limited to in-frame clones, with some not included. This sample carries fewer than 35,000 clones, almost 75% of them seen once, and the ten largest clones take more than 14%. Worth noting for this clone: Its antigen is not known.

Within the ViraFEST assay, antigen-specific CD4+ T cells underwent expansion with viral peptide pools prior to sequencing. The culture ran for around nine days before CD4+ T cells were isolated. Every participant took two doses of the BNT162b2 or mRNA-1273 vaccine. Nucleocapsid antibodies were negative in the vaccine recipients, who had never had SARS-CoV-2 infection. Material: CD4+ T cells from PBMCs cultured with HCoV-229E spike peptides, obtained after COVID-19 vaccination. The chain links TRBV24-1 to TRBJ2-3; possible D gene TRBD2, 5 bases. The sequence derives from a human donor who received a COVID-19 vaccine. CDR3 amino acids: CATESGSTDTQYF. CDR3 sequence (DNA): TGTGCCACCGAGTCGGGGAGCACAGATACGCAGTATTTT.